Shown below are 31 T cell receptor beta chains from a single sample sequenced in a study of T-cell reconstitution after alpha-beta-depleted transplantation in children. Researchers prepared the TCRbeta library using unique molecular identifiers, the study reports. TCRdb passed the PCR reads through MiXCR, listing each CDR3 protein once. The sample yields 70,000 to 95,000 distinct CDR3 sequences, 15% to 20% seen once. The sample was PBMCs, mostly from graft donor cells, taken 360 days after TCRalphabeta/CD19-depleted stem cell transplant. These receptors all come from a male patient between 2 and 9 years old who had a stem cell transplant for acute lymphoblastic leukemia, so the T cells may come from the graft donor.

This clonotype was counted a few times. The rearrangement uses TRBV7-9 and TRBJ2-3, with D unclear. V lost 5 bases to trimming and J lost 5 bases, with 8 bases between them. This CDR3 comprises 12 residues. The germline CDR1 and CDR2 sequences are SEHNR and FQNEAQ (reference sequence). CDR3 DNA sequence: TGTGCCAGCAGCCCTAAAATAGATACGCAGTATTTT. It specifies CASSPKIDTQYF.

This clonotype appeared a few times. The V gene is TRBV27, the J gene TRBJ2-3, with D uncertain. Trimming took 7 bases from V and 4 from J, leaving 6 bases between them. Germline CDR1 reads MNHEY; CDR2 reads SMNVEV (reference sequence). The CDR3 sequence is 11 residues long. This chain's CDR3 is CASTKSDTQYF. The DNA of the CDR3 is TGTGCCAGCACTAAGTCAGATACGCAGTATTTT.

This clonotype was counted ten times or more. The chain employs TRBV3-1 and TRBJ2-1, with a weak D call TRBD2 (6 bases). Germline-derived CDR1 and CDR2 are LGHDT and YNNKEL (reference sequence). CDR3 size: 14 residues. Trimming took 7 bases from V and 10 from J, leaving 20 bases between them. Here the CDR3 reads CASTDRGTSREQFF. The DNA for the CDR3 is TGTGCCAGCACCGACCGCGGGACCTCCCGGGAGCAGTTCTTC.

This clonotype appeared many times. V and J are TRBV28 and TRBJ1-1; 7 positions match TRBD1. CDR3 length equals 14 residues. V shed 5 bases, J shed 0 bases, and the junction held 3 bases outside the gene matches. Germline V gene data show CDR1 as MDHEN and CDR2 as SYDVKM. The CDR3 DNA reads TGTGCCAGCAGTCCAGGGGGGTTGAACACTGAAGCTTTCTTT. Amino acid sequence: CASSPGGLNTEAFF.

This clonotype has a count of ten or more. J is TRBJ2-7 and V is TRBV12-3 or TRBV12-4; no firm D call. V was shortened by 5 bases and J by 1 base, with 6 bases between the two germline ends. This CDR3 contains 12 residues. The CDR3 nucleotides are TGTGCCAGCAGTCCAAATTCCTACGAGCAGTACTTC. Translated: CASSPNSYEQYF.

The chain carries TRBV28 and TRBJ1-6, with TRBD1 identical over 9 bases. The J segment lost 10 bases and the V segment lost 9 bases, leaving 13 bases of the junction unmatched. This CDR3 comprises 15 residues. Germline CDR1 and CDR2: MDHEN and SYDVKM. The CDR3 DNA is TGTGCCAGTTCCAATTTACAGGGGGCTAGGTCACCCCTCCACTTT. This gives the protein CASSNLQGARSPLHF.

The chain's CDR3 is CASSIPTGEAFF. In DNA form, the CDR3 reads TGTGCCAGCAGCATCCCGACAGGGGAGGCTTTCTTT. This chain joins TRBV7-9 and TRBJ1-1, with 8 bases lining up with TRBD1. CDR1 SEHNR and CDR2 FQNEAQ come from the germline V gene (reference sequence). V shed 5 bases and J 11 bases; nucleotides not matched to a gene: 7. The CDR3 spans 12 residues.

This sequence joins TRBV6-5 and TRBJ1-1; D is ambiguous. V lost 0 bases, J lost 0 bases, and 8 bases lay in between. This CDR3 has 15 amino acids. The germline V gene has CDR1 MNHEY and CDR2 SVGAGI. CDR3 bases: TGTGCCAGCAGTTACTCGAACCGATTGAACACTGAAGCTTTCTTT. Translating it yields CASSYSNRLNTEAFF.

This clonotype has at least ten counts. CDR3 sequence reads: CASSWDWSSYNEQFF. The CDR3 coding sequence is TGCGCCAGCAGCTGGGACTGGAGCTCCTACAATGAGCAGTTCTTC. This chain links TRBV5-1 with TRBJ2-1; TRBD2 is a possible D gene (6 bases). The CDR3 runs 15 residues. Per the germline V gene, CDR1 is SGHRS and CDR2 is YFSETQ. With 3 bases removed from V and 0 bases from J, the gap between germline ends came to 10 bases.

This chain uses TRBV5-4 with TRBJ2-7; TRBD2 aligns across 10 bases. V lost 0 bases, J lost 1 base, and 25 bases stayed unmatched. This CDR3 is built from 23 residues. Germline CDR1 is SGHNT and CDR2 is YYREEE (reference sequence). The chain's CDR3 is CASSLVTGLPGGLAGVSSYEQYF. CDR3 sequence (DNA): TGTGCCAGCAGCTTGGTTACTGGTCTTCCCGGAGGGCTAGCGGGAGTGTCTTCCTACGAGCAGTACTTC.

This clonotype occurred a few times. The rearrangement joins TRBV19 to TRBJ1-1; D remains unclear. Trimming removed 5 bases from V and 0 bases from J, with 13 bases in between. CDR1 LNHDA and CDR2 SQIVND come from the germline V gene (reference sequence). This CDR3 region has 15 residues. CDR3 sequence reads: CASSSRTALNTEAFF. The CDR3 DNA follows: TGTGCCAGTAGTTCCCGGACGGCGTTGAACACTGAAGCTTTCTTT.

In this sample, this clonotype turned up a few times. CDR3 nucleotides: TGCAGTGCTTCCCGGACAGGGGAAGAAAAACTGTTTTTT. Translating gives CSASRTGEEKLFF. This chain connects TRBV20-1 to TRBJ1-4, with 9 nucleotides matching TRBD1. J lost 8 bases, V lost 5 bases, and 6 bases had no gene match. The CDR3 covers 13 residues. CDR1 is DFQATT, CDR2 SNEGSKA, per germline (reference sequence).

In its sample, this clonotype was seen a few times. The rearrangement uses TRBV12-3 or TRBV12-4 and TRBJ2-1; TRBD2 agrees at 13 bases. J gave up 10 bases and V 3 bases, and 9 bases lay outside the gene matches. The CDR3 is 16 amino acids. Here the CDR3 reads CASSFPGLAGAREQFF. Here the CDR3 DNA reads TGTGCCAGCAGTTTCCCAGGACTAGCGGGAGCGAGGGAGCAGTTCTTC.

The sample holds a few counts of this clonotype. CDR3 bases: TGCGCCAGCAGGAGGGTTTTGGCGGGAGTAACAGATACGCAGTATTTT. Translation: CASRRVLAGVTDTQYF. The rearrangement uses TRBV4-1 and TRBJ2-3; 7 nucleotides align to TRBD2. CDR1 and CDR2 (germline): MGHRA, YSYEKL. There are 16 residues in the CDR3. With 6 bases clipped from V and 3 bases from J, the junction kept 12 bases outside the gene matches.

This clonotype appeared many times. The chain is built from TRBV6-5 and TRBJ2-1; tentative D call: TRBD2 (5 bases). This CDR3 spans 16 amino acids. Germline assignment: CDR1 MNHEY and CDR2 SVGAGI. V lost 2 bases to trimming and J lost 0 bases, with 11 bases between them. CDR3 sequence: CASSYLAKSSYNEQFF. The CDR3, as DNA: TGTGCCAGCAGTTACCTAGCAAAGAGCTCCTACAATGAGCAGTTCTTC.

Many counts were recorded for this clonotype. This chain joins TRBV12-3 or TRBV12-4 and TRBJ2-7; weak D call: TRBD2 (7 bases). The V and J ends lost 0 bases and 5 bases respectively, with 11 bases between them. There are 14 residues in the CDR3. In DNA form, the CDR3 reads TGTGCCAGCAGTTTAGCGGGAGGGGGACACGAGCAGTACTTC. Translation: CASSLAGGGHEQYF.

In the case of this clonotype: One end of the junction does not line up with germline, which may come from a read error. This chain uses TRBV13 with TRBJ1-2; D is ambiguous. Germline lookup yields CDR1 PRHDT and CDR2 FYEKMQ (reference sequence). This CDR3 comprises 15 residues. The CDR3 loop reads CASSFRPTLNYSYTF. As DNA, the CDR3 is TGTGCCAGCAGTTTCCGGCCGACACTTAACTATAGCTACACCTTC.

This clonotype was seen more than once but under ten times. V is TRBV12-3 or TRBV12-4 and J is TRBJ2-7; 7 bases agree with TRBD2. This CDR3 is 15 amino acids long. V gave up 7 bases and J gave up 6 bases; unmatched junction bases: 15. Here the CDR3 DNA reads TGTGCCAGCACCCCCGGGGGGAGGGCCGAGAGCGAGCAGTACTTC. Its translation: CASTPGGRAESEQYF.

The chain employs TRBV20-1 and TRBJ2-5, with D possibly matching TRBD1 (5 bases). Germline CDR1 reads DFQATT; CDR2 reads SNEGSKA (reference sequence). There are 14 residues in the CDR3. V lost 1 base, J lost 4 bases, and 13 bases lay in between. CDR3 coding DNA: TGCAGTGCTAGAGGTCTAGGGGAACTAGAGACCCAGTACTTC. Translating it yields CSARGLGELETQYF.

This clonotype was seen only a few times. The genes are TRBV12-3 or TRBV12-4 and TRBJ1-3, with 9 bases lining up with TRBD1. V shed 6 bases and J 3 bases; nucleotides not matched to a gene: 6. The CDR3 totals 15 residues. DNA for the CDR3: TGTGCCAGCAGAAACAGGGGGCAGATTGGAAACACCATATATTTT. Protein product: CASRNRGQIGNTIYF.

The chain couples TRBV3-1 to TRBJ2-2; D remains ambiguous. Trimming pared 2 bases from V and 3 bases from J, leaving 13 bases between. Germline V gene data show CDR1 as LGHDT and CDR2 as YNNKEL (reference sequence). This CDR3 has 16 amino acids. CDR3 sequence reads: CASSQNPPPYTGELFF. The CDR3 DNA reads TGTGCCAGCAGCCAAAACCCTCCTCCATACACCGGGGAGCTGTTTTTT.

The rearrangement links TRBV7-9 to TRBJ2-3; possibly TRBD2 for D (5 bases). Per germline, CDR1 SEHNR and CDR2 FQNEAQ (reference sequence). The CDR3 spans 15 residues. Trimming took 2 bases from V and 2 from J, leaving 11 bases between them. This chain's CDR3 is CASSLTGIYTDTQYF. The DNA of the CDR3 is TGTGCCAGCAGCTTAACCGGGATATACACAGATACGCAGTATTTT. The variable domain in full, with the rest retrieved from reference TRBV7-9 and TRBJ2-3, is DTGVSQNPRHKITKRGQNVTFRCDPISEHNRLYWYRQTLGQGPEFLTYFQNEAQLEKSRLLSDRFSAERPKGSFSTLEIQRTEQGDSAMYLCASSLTGIYTDTQYFGPGTRLTVL.

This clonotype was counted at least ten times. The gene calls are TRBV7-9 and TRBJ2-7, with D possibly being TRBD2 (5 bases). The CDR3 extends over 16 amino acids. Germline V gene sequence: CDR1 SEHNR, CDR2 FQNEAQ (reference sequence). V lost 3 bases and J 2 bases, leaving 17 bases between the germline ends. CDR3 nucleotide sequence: TGTGCCAGCAGCTTTCCAGAGGAACTAGGCCCCTACGAGCAGTACTTC. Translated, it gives CASSFPEELGPYEQYF.

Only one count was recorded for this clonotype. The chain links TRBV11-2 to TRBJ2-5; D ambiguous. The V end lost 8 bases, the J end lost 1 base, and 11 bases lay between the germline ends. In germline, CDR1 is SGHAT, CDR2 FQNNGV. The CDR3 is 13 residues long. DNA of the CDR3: TGTGCCAGCCGCGCGAGAATCCAAGAGACCCAGTACTTC. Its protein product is CASRARIQETQYF. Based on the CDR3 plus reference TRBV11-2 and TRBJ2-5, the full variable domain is EAGVAQSPRYKIIEKRQSVAFWCNPISGHATLYWYQQILGQGPKLLIQFQNNGVVDDSQLPKDRFSAERLKGVDSTLKIQPAKLEDSAVYLCASRARIQETQYFGPGTRLLVL.

The CDR3 loop is CASSPGQGNTEAFF. DNA of the CDR3: TGTGCCAGCAGTCCGGGACAGGGGAACACTGAAGCTTTCTTT. The J gene is TRBJ1-1, the V gene TRBV6-1, with 9 bases aligning to TRBD1. The CDR3 sequence is 14 residues long. V was pared by 5 bases and J by 1 base, with 2 bases of the junction left unmatched. The V gene's germline CDR1 is MNHNS and CDR2 SASEGT.

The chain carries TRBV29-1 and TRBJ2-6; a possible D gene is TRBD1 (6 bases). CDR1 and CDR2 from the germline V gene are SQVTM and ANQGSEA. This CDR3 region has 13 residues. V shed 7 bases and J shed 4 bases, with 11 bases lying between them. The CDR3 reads CSARGSGANVLTF. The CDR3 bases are TGCAGCGCCAGGGGTTCAGGGGCCAACGTCCTGACTTTC.

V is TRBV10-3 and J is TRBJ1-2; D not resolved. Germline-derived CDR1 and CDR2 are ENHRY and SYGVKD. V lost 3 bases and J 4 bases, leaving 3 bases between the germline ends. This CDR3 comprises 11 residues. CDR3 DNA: TGTGCCATCAGTGACAGCTATGGCTACACCTTC. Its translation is CAISDSYGYTF.

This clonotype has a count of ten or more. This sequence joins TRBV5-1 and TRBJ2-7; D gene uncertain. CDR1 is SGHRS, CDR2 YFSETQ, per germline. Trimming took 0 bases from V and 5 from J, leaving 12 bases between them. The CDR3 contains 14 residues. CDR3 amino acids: CASSLVVGVHEQYF. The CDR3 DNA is TGCGCCAGCAGCTTGGTGGTCGGAGTCCACGAGCAGTACTTC. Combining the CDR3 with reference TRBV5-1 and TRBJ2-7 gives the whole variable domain KAGVTQTPRYLIKTRGQQVTLSCSPISGHRSVSWYQQTPGQGLQFLFEYFSETQRNKGNFPGRFSGRQFSNSRSEMNVSTLELGDSALYLCASSLVVGVHEQYFGPGTRLTVT.

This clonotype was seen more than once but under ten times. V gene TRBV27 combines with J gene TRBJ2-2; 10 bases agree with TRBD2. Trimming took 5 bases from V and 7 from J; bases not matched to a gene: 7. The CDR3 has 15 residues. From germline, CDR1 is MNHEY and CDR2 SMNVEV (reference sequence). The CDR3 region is CASSKASGSLGELFF. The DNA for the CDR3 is TGTGCCAGCAGTAAAGCTAGCGGGAGCCTCGGGGAGCTGTTTTTT.

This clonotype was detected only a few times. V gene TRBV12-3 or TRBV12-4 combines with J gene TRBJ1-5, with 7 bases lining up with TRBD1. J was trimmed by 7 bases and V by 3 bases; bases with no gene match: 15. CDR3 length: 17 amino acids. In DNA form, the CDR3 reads TGTGCCAGCAGTTTTGGTGTAGGGGTGACAGGGCTGCAGCCCCAGCATTTT. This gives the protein CASSFGVGVTGLQPQHF.

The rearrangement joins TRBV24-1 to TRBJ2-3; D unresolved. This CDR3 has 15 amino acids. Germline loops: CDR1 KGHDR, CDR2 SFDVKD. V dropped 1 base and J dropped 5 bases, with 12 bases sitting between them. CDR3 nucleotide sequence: TGTGCCACCAGTGATTTCCAAGGGCGAGGAGATACGCAGTATTTT. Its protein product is CATSDFQGRGDTQYF.